The 21 T cell receptor beta chains given below trace back to one sample, sequenced in a study of blood T cell repertoires in COVID-19. Here immunoSEQ multiplex PCR was the method, and the copy in TCRdb shows in-frame clones only, minus some. The table has about 210,000 clones, about 91% seen once. The sequencing input was peripheral blood. These receptors all stem from a man between 18 and 35 years old with active or convalescent COVID-19.

This chain uses TRBV30 with TRBJ2-2; tentatively, D is TRBD2 (5 bases). CDR1 is GTSNPN, CDR2 SVGIG, per germline (reference sequence). This CDR3 comprises 15 residues. Trimming removed 2 bases at V and 1 base at J, with 11 bases between. The CDR3 bases are TGTGCCTGGAGTTTGGTAGAGGGGAACACCGGGGAGCTGTTTTTT. Protein product: CAWSLVEGNTGELFF.

This sequence joins TRBV3-1 (or the pseudogene TRBV3-2) and TRBJ2-7; tentatively, D is TRBD1 (6 bases). V gave up 4 bases and J gave up 4 bases, with 20 bases separating them. The CDR3 sequence is 16 residues long. Germline V gene lookup returns CDR1 LGHDT and CDR2 YNNKEL (reference sequence). CDR3 in amino acids: CASSRNFLSGTYEQYF. The CDR3 coding sequence is TGTGCCAGCAGCCGAAACTTTCTTTCCGGGACATACGAGCAGTACTTC.

The chain employs TRBV2 and TRBJ1-5, with D unresolved. This CDR3 has 16 amino acids. From germline, CDR1 is SNHLY and CDR2 FYNNEI. V lost 6 bases and J 1 base, leaving 16 bases between the germline ends. DNA of the CDR3: TGTGCCAGCAGGGGCGGGGTTCTAAGAAGCAATCAGCCCCAGCATTTT. Encoded protein: CASRGGVLRSNQPQHF.

A single count supports this clone. The chain couples TRBV3-1 (or the pseudogene TRBV3-2) to TRBJ2-1, with a weak D call TRBD2 (5 bases). CDR3 length equals 11 residues. Trimming stripped 1 base from V and 15 bases from J, with 10 bases between. CDR1 is LGHDT and CDR2 is YNNKEL in the germline V gene (reference sequence). Here the CDR3 DNA reads TGTGCCAGCAGCCAAGGGAGAGGGAGGTTCTTC. It specifies CASSQGRGRFF.

The chain carries TRBV3-1 (or the pseudogene TRBV3-2) and TRBJ2-3, with D maybe TRBD2 (6 bases). The CDR3 runs 13 residues. The V end was cut by 4 bases, the J end by 7 bases, with 12 bases between. The germline gives CDR1 LGHDT, CDR2 YNNKEL (reference sequence). The CDR3 DNA follows: TGTGCCAGCAGCCCCGGGGGTACCTATACGCAGTATTTT. Translation gives CASSPGGTYTQYF.

This chain joins TRBV27 and TRBJ1-5, with 9 bases lining up with TRBD1. The length of the CDR3 is 15 residues. Germline CDR1 and CDR2: MNHEY and SMNVEV (reference sequence). Unmatched junction bases numbered 10, after V lost 6 bases and J lost 7 bases. The CDR3: CASRSLGQGKQPQHF. The CDR3 coding sequence is TGTGCCAGCAGATCCCTAGGACAGGGGAAACAGCCCCAGCATTTT.

Written as DNA, the CDR3 is TGCGCCAGCAGCTCAATGGGACAGGGGCCTGAAAAACTGTTTTTT. Translated, it gives CASSSMGQGPEKLFF. This sequence joins TRBV5-1 and TRBJ1-4; TRBD1 aligns across 10 bases. Germline assignment: CDR1 SGHRS and CDR2 YFSETQ. V was pared by 3 bases and J by 7 bases, with 6 bases of the junction left unmatched. CDR3 length equals 15 residues.

The gene calls are TRBV27 and TRBJ2-7, with 11 bases matching TRBD2. In germline, CDR1 is MNHEY, CDR2 SMNVEV (reference sequence). V dropped 7 bases and J dropped 6; count of bases not matched to a gene: 11. The CDR3 is made up of 15 amino acids. The CDR3 coding sequence is TGTGCCAGCATCGCGGGTAGCGGGAGGGGTGGCGAGCAGTACTTC. Translation: CASIAGSGRGGEQYF.

V usage is TRBV7-6 and J usage is TRBJ2-2, with a weak D call TRBD2 (6 bases). V lost 3 bases to trimming and J lost 3 bases, with 14 bases between them. This CDR3 has 16 residues. Germline values: CDR1 SGHVS, CDR2 FNYEAQ. The CDR3 nucleotides are TGTGCCAGCAGCTTTGAGGAGGGGTCGTACACCGGGGAGCTGTTTTTT. Translation gives CASSFEEGSYTGELFF.

This chain joins TRBV7-6 and TRBJ2-4, with D possibly matching TRBD1 (6 bases). Germline CDR1 reads SGHVS; CDR2 reads FNYEAQ. The CDR3 has 18 amino acids. With 1 base removed from V and 2 bases from J, the gap between germline ends came to 18 bases. The DNA of the CDR3 is TGTGCCAGCAGCTTAGAAAGGGCCGGACAGTCGACCAAAAACATTCAGTACTTC. Its translation is CASSLERAGQSTKNIQYF.

In its sample, this clone was seen once. The genes are TRBV6-5 and TRBJ2-3, with 9 bases lining up with TRBD2. Germline V CDR1 and CDR2: MNHEY, SVGAGI. The CDR3 length is 15 residues. V dropped 7 bases and J dropped 5; count of bases not matched to a gene: 10. CDR3 amino acids: CASTPLAGAIDTQYF. The CDR3, as DNA: TGTGCCAGCACCCCTTTAGCGGGAGCTATAGATACGCAGTATTTT.

The CDR3 sequence is CASKGWGQGSNEQFF. The CDR3 bases are TGTGCCAGTAAGGGGTGGGGACAGGGAAGCAATGAGCAGTTCTTC. This sequence joins TRBV19 and TRBJ2-1; TRBD1 matches at 9 bases. Germline V CDR1 and CDR2: LNHDA, SQIVND (reference sequence). The CDR3 is 15 amino acids. Germline trimming cut 7 bases from V and 6 bases from J; bases unmatched to any gene: 10. Full variable domain (missing parts from reference TRBV19 and TRBJ2-1): DGGITQSPKYLFRKEGQNVTLSCEQNLNHDAMYWYRQDPGQGLRLIYYSQIVNDFQKGDIAEGYSVSREKKESFPLTVTSAQKNPTAFYLCASKGWGQGSNEQFFGPGTRLTVL.

The chain has TRBV7-9 and TRBJ1-2, with D possibly being TRBD1 (6 bases). CDR3 length: 15 amino acids. Germline V lookup: CDR1 SEHNR, CDR2 FQNEAQ (reference sequence). Trimming left V 2 bases short and J 2 bases short, with 12 bases between. CDR3 protein: CASSLTLGQNYGYTF. The CDR3 DNA sequence: TGTGCCAGCAGCTTAACCCTCGGACAGAACTATGGCTACACCTTC.

The V gene is TRBV6-6, the J gene TRBJ1-3, with D uncertain. CDR3 length equals 15 residues. Germline-derived CDR1 and CDR2 are MNHNY and SVGAGI (reference sequence). V shed 4 bases and J shed 0 bases, with 10 bases lying between them. In DNA, the CDR3 is TGTGCCAGCAGTTCTAACGGGATCTCTGGAAACACCATATATTTT. Translating gives CASSSNGISGNTIYF.

The genes are TRBV7-8 and TRBJ2-7; D is unclear. The germline V gene encodes CDR1 SGHVS and CDR2 FQNEAQ. This CDR3 has 13 residues. V was trimmed by 5 bases and J by 0 bases, leaving 8 bases between them. The CDR3 region has the DNA TGTGCCAGCAGCCGCGGTATCTCCTACGAGCAGTACTTC. Encoded protein: CASSRGISYEQYF. Full variable domain (outside the CDR3, taken from reference TRBV7-8 and TRBJ2-7): GAGVSQSPRYKVAKRGQDVALRCDPISGHVSLFWYQQALGQGPEFLTYFQNEAQLDKSGLPSDRFFAERPEGSVSTLKIQRTQQEDSAVYLCASSRGISYEQYFGPGTRLTVT.

The V gene is TRBV30, the J gene TRBJ2-7; 8 bases are a match to TRBD2. Trimming took 7 bases from V and 0 from J; bases not matched to a gene: 5. This CDR3 comprises 13 residues. Germline-derived CDR1 and CDR2 are GTSNPN and SVGIG (reference sequence). CDR3 in DNA: TGTGCCTTCTTAGCGGGAAGCTCCTACGAGCAGTACTTC. Residues: CAFLAGSSYEQYF. Full variable domain (missing parts from reference TRBV30 and TRBJ2-7): SQTIHQWPATLVQPVGSPLSLECTVEGTSNPNLYWYRQAAGRGLQLLFYSVGIGQISSEVPQNLSASRPQDRQFILSSKKLLLSDSGFYLCAFLAGSSYEQYFGPGTRLTVT.

This clone was counted a few times. This sequence joins TRBV7-9 and TRBJ1-3, with D possibly being TRBD1 (6 bases). Germline V gene lookup returns CDR1 SEHNR and CDR2 FQNEAQ (reference sequence). Trimming took off 8 bases at V and 0 bases at J, with 14 bases between the two ends. The CDR3 totals 15 residues. The DNA for the CDR3 is TGTGCCAGCCGGGCGTTGGGGGCCTCTGGAAACACCATATATTTT. As protein: CASRALGASGNTIYF.

As for this clone: The sample holds other DNA sequences that translate to the same CDR3. The CDR3 nucleotides are TGCAGCGTTGGGGGGGTGAACACTGAAGCTTTCTTT. This encodes CSVGGVNTEAFF. The chain links TRBV29-1 to TRBJ1-1, with D tentatively TRBD1 (5 bases). The V gene lost 4 bases and the J gene lost 0 bases, with 6 bases spanning the gap. The germline CDR1 and CDR2 sequences are SQVTM and ANQGSEA. The CDR3 sequence is 12 residues long.

The gene calls are TRBV11-2 and TRBJ1-2; tentatively, D is TRBD1 (5 bases). Germline CDR1 SGHAT, CDR2 FQNNGV. The ends were cut back, 3 bases at V and 4 bases at J, with 15 bases in the middle. The CDR3 length is 15 residues. CDR3 bases: TGTGCCAGCAGCTTGGGGGGATTGGGGTCCTATGGCTACACCTTC. Its protein product is CASSLGGLGSYGYTF.

The V gene is TRBV2, the J gene TRBJ1-4; 9 nucleotides agree with TRBD1. Germline CDR1 reads SNHLY; CDR2 reads FYNNEI. The ends lost 7 bases at V and 8 bases at J; junction bases unmatched: 11. The CDR3 has 15 amino acids. This CDR3 is CASINRDRVGEKLFF. The CDR3 coding sequence is TGTGCCAGCATTAATCGGGACAGGGTCGGCGAAAAACTGTTTTTT.

The J gene is TRBJ1-1, the V gene TRBV30; D possibly corresponds to TRBD1 (5 bases). Trimming took off 3 bases at V and 11 bases at J, with 19 bases between the two ends. This CDR3 is 13 amino acids long. Germline CDR1 reads GTSNPN; CDR2 reads SVGIG (reference sequence). The DNA for the CDR3 is TGTGCCTGGAGCGCCAACAGGAGAGAAACGGCTTTCTTT. Amino acid sequence: CAWSANRRETAFF.